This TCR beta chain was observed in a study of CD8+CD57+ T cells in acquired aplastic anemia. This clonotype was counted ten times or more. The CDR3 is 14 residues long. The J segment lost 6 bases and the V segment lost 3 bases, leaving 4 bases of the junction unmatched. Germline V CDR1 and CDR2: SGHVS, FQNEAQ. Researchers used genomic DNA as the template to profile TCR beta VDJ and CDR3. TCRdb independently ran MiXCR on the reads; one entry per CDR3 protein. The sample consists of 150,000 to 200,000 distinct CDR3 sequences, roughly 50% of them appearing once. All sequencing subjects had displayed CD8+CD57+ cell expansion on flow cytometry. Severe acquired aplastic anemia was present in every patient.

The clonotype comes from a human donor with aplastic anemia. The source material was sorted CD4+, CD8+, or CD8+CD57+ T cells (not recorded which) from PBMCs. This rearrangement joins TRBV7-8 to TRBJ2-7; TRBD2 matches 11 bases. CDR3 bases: TGTGCCAGCAGCTTCGTAGCGGGAGGGAGCGAGCAGTACTTC. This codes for CASSFVAGGSEQYF.